What follows are 22 T cell receptor beta chains derived from one specimen sequenced in a study of blood T cell repertoires in COVID-19. Data came from immunoSEQ multiplex PCR; TCRdb stores just in-frame clones and leaves some out. The sample lists fewer than 350,000 clones, less than 85% occurring once. The source material was PBMCs or T cells enriched from blood (not recorded which). Receptors originate from a woman between 25 and 40 years old who had been exposed to COVID-19.

This clone was detected a few times. The gene calls are TRBV30 and TRBJ1-4, with D possibly TRBD1 on 5 matching bases. V dropped 1 base and J dropped 2 bases, with 11 bases sitting between them. The germline CDR1 and CDR2 sequences are GTSNPN and SVGIG (reference sequence). The CDR3 covers 15 residues. CDR3 residues: CAWSAHRSTNEKLFF. In nucleotides, the CDR3 is TGTGCCTGGAGTGCCCACAGGTCGACTAATGAAAAACTGTTTTTT.

Of note for this clone: This may come from a read error, since a much larger clone is one base off. The chain joins TRBV27 to TRBJ1-6, with TRBD1 identical over 10 bases. The CDR3 extends over 14 amino acids. J was trimmed by 5 bases and V by 8 bases; bases with no gene match: 3. The V gene's germline CDR1 is MNHEY and CDR2 SMNVEV (reference sequence). The CDR3 reads CASGGTGDNSPLHF. In DNA, the CDR3 is TGTGCCAGCGGAGGGACAGGGGATAATTCACCCCTCCACTTT.

J is TRBJ2-6 and V is TRBV19; 9 nucleotides align to TRBD1. Per the germline V gene, CDR1 is LNHDA and CDR2 is SQIVND (reference sequence). The CDR3 extends over 23 amino acids. Trimming took 7 bases from V and 0 from J; bases not matched to a gene: 25. This CDR3 is CASTARGTGGGPSPVSGANVLTF. The CDR3 DNA follows: TGTGCCAGTACCGCCCGGGGTACAGGGGGCGGGCCAAGTCCCGTCTCTGGGGCCAACGTCCTGACTTTC.

The gene calls are TRBV5-5 and TRBJ1-1; weak D call: TRBD1 (6 bases). CDR1 is SGHKS and CDR2 is YYEKEE in the germline V gene (reference sequence). V was clipped by 4 bases and J by 1 base, with 17 bases between them. The length of the CDR3 is 16 residues. CDR3 sequence (DNA): TGTGCCAGCAGCACAACAAAGGGGGGGTCGAACACTGAAGCTTTCTTT. Translated, it gives CASSTTKGGSNTEAFF.

CDR3 protein: CASSAYSNQPQHF. The CDR3 bases are TGTGCCAGCAGTGCGTATAGCAATCAGCCCCAGCATTTT. The chain links TRBV2 to TRBJ1-5; D is unresolved. This CDR3 has 13 residues. CDR1 and CDR2 (germline): SNHLY, FYNNEI. The V and J ends lost 4 bases and 0 bases respectively, with 4 bases between them.

The rearrangement uses TRBV7-9 and TRBJ2-1; maybe TRBD1 (5 bases). CDR1 is SEHNR and CDR2 is FQNEAQ in the germline V gene (reference sequence). The CDR3 runs to 17 residues. V was clipped by 4 bases and J by 2 bases, with 18 bases between them. This chain's CDR3 is CASSSYPPGFPYNEQFF. DNA for the CDR3: TGTGCCAGCAGCTCATATCCCCCAGGGTTCCCCTACAATGAGCAGTTCTTC.

The rearrangement uses TRBV30 and TRBJ1-6, with a weak D call TRBD1 (6 bases). V shed 0 bases and J shed 15 bases, with 24 bases lying between them. Per germline, CDR1 GTSNPN and CDR2 SVGIG (reference sequence). The CDR3 totals 16 residues. The DNA for the CDR3 is TGTGCCTGGAGTGTACGCGGGGGGGCTATAGTTCGGAACCTCCACTTT. It yields the protein CAWSVRGGAIVRNLHF.

V usage is TRBV5-1 and J usage is TRBJ2-2; 8 bases map to TRBD2. This CDR3 contains 16 residues. Germline-derived CDR1 and CDR2 are SGHRS and YFSETQ. V lost 2 bases to trimming and J lost 4 bases; unmatched junction nucleotides: 7. CDR3 in DNA: TGCGCCAGCAGCTTCTCCGGCGGGAGGAGCACCGGGGAGCTGTTTTTT. Protein sequence: CASSFSGGRSTGELFF. Full variable domain (missing parts from reference TRBV5-1 and TRBJ2-2): KAGVTQTPRYLIKTRGQQVTLSCSPISGHRSVSWYQQTPGQGLQFLFEYFSETQRNKGNFPGRFSGRQFSNSRSEMNVSTLELGDSALYLCASSFSGGRSTGELFFGEGSRLTVL.

The chain has TRBV2 and TRBJ1-5, with no clear D. This CDR3 region has 15 residues. Trimming pared 4 bases from V and 2 bases from J, leaving 12 bases between. Germline CDR1 and CDR2: SNHLY and FYNNEI. The CDR3 DNA reads as TGTGCCAGCAGTGGGTCGGTGCGGGGCAATCAGCCCCAGCATTTT. It is translated as CASSGSVRGNQPQHF.

V and J are TRBV19 and TRBJ1-5; 7 positions agree with TRBD1. CDR1 is LNHDA, CDR2 SQIVND, per germline (reference sequence). V lost 3 bases, J lost 7 bases, and 6 bases stayed unmatched. The length of the CDR3 is 14 residues. This CDR3 reads CASSIGQGGQPQHF. The CDR3 DNA reads as TGTGCCAGTAGTATTGGGCAGGGGGGACAGCCCCAGCATTTT.

The J gene is TRBJ1-2, the V gene TRBV7-2; TRBD1 is a possible D gene (6 bases). The germline V and J ends were trimmed by 1 base and 0 bases, with 9 bases remaining between them. The CDR3 totals 15 residues. Germline CDR1 reads SGHTA; CDR2 reads FQGNSA. Here the CDR3 DNA reads TGTGCCAGCAGCTTAGGGACAGCCGCTAACTATGGCTACACCTTC. Its protein product is CASSLGTAANYGYTF.

The chain carries TRBV21-1 and TRBJ2-3; the table calls TRBD2, which could not be checked here. TRBV21-1 is listed as a pseudogene. The CDR3 length is 18 residues. In DNA, the CDR3 is TGTGCCAGCAGCAAAACGACTAGCGGGAGGGCCGACACAGATACGCAGTATTTT. It encodes CASSKTTSGRADTDTQYF.

The V gene is TRBV5-4, the J gene TRBJ2-7; D not resolved. The CDR3 covers 15 residues. The ends were cut back, 4 bases at V and 3 bases at J, with 17 bases in the middle. Germline CDR1 reads SGHNT; CDR2 reads YYREEE (reference sequence). The CDR3 nucleotides read TGTGCCAGCAGCAACCCTTTGACATACGGCTACGAGCAGTACTTC. It is translated as CASSNPLTYGYEQYF.

This sequence joins TRBV5-8 and TRBJ2-1; D is perhaps TRBD1 (6 bases). V lost 0 bases and J lost 2, with 6 bases in between. CDR1 and CDR2 (germline): SGHTS, YDEGEE. The CDR3 consists of 14 residues. The CDR3 loop is CASSLGQAYNEQFF. CDR3 sequence (DNA): TGTGCCAGCAGCTTGGGACAGGCCTACAATGAGCAGTTCTTC.

The rearrangement uses TRBV18 and TRBJ1-3, with 7 bases aligning to TRBD1. The CDR3 has 15 amino acids. CDR1 KGHSH and CDR2 LQKENI come from the germline V gene. Unmatched junction bases numbered 3, after V lost 2 bases and J lost 2 bases. The CDR3 reads CASSPEGGPGNTIYF. The CDR3 DNA reads as TGTGCCAGCTCACCAGAAGGGGGCCCTGGAAACACCATATATTTT.

V gene TRBV6-2 or TRBV6-3 combines with J gene TRBJ1-2; 8 nucleotides match TRBD1. V lost 2 bases, J lost 14 bases, and 10 bases stayed unmatched. The CDR3 has 13 residues. CDR1 MNHEY and CDR2 SVGEGT come from the germline V gene. In DNA, the CDR3 is TGTGCCAGCAGTTACCGGGACAGGCCAAGTTATACCTTC. Amino acids: CASSYRDRPSYTF.

This rearrangement joins TRBV3-1 (or the pseudogene TRBV3-2) to TRBJ1-5; 11 nucleotides match TRBD1. Trimming cost V 1 base and J 4 bases; bases outside gene matches: 9. The CDR3 is 18 amino acids. Germline lookup yields CDR1 LGHDT and CDR2 YNNKEL (reference sequence). The CDR3 sequence: CASSQVVGQGARNQPQHF. The CDR3 region has the DNA TGTGCCAGCAGCCAAGTAGTAGGACAGGGGGCTAGAAATCAGCCCCAGCATTTT.

This rearrangement joins TRBV5-1 to TRBJ2-1; no clear D. The germline V gene has CDR1 SGHRS and CDR2 YFSETQ. This CDR3 contains 14 residues. Deletions cut 0 bases from V and 2 bases from J, with 6 bases between. The CDR3 sequence: CASSLEAAYNEQFF. The CDR3 DNA reads as TGCGCCAGCAGCTTGGAGGCGGCCTACAATGAGCAGTTCTTC. The complete variable domain, with remaining parts taken from reference TRBV5-1 and TRBJ2-1, reads KAGVTQTPRYLIKTRGQQVTLSCSPISGHRSVSWYQQTPGQGLQFLFEYFSETQRNKGNFPGRFSGRQFSNSRSEMNVSTLELGDSALYLCASSLEAAYNEQFFGPGTRLTVL.

The chain links TRBV14 to TRBJ1-3; tentative D call: TRBD1 (5 bases). The CDR3 runs to 16 residues. V was shortened by 4 bases and J by 0 bases, with 13 bases between the two germline ends. CDR1 SGHDN and CDR2 FVKESK come from the germline V gene. CDR3 loop: CASSRLTGGSGNTIYF. The CDR3 DNA is TGTGCCAGCAGCCGGTTAACAGGCGGCTCTGGAAACACCATATATTTT. Based on the CDR3 plus reference TRBV14 and TRBJ1-3, the full variable domain is EAGVTQFPSHSVIEKGQTVTLRCDPISGHDNLYWYRRVMGKEIKFLLHFVKESKQDESGMPNNRFLAERTGGTYSTLKVQPAELEDSGVYFCASSRLTGGSGNTIYFGEGSWLTVV.

The V call is TRBV7-8, the J call TRBJ2-7, with 11 bases lining up with TRBD2. CDR1 is SGHVS, CDR2 FQNEAQ, per germline. The CDR3 covers 16 residues. The V segment lost 5 bases and the J segment 3 bases; nucleotides outside the gene matches: 9. The CDR3, as DNA: TGTGCCAGCAGCCCCAAACGAACTAGCGGGGGCTACGAGCAGTACTTC. It is translated as CASSPKRTSGGYEQYF.

The rearrangement joins TRBV6-5 to TRBJ1-5; TRBD1 might be the D (5 bases). V gave up 8 bases and J gave up 2 bases, with 16 bases separating them. The CDR3 is 15 residues long. In germline, CDR1 is MNHEY, CDR2 SVGAGI. Here the CDR3 DNA reads TGTGCCAGCGGGGGGGTCGGGTTCGGCAATCAGCCCCAGCATTTT. Translation: CASGGVGFGNQPQHF.

V is TRBV21-1 and J is TRBJ1-5; TRBD1 was called by the table and not checked on the DNA. TRBV21-1 is assigned pseudogene status. CDR3 length equals 13 residues. The CDR3 DNA is TGTGCCAGCACAGACAGAGAGGCTCAGCCCCAGCATTTT. Its translation is CASTDREAQPQHF.